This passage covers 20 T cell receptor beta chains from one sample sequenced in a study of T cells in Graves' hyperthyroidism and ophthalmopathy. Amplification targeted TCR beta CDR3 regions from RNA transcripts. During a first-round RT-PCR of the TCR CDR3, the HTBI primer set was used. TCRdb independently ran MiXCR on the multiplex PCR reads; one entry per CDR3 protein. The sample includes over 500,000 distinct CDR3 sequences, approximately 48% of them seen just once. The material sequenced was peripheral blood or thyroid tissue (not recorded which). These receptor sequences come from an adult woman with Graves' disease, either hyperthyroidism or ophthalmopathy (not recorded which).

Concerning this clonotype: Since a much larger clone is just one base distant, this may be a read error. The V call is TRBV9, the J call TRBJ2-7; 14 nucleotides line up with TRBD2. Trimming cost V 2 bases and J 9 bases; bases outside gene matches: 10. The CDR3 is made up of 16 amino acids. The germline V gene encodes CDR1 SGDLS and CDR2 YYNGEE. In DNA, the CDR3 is TGTGCCAGCAGCGTGGGACTAGCGGGAGCCCCCGTCGGGCAGTACTTC. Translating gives CASSVGLAGAPVGQYF.

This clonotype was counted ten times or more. The CDR3 protein is CSASFIGSGTEAFF. The CDR3 bases are TGCAGTGCTAGTTTTATTGGGAGTGGGACTGAAGCTTTCTTT. This chain links TRBV20-1 with TRBJ1-1; D not resolved. Germline V CDR1 and CDR2: DFQATT, SNEGSKA (reference sequence). This CDR3 has 14 amino acids. Trimming stripped 3 bases from V and 5 bases from J, with 16 bases between.

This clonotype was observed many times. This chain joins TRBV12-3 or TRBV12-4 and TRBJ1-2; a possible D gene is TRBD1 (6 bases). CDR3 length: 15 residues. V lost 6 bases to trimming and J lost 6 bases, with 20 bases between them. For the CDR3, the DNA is TGTGCCAGCAGCCCTAGACAGGATCCCTTTAATGGCTACACCTTC. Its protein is CASSPRQDPFNGYTF.

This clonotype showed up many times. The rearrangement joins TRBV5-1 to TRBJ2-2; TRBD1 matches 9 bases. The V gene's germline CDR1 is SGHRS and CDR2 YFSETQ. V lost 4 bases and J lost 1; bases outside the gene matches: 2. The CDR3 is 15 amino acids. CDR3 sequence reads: CASSGTGLNTGELFF. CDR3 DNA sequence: TGCGCCAGCAGCGGGACAGGGTTGAACACCGGGGAGCTGTTTTTT.

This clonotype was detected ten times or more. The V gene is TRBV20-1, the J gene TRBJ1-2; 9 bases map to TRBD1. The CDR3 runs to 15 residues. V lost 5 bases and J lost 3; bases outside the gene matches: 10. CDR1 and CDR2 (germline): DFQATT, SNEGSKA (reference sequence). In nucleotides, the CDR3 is TGCAGTGCTCTAATTACAGGGGGCAGGGACTATGGCTACACCTTC. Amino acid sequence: CSALITGGRDYGYTF.

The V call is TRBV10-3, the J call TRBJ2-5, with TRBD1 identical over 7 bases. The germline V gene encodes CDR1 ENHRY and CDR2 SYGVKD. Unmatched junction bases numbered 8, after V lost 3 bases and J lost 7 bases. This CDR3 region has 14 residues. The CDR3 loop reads CAISDWDSVGTQYF. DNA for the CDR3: TGTGCCATCAGTGATTGGGACAGCGTAGGGACCCAGTACTTC.

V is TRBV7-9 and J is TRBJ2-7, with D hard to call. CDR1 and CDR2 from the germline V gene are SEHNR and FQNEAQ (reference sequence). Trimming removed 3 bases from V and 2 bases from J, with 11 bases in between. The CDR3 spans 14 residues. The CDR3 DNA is TGTGCCAGCAGCTTCCGAGACCAGACCTACGAGCAGTACTTC. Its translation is CASSFRDQTYEQYF.

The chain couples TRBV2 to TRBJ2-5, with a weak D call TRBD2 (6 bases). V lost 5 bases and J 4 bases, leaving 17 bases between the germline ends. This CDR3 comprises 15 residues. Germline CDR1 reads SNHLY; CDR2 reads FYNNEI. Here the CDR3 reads CASSFNGLEGETQYF. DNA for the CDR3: TGTGCCAGCAGTTTCAACGGCCTGGAGGGAGAGACCCAGTACTTC.

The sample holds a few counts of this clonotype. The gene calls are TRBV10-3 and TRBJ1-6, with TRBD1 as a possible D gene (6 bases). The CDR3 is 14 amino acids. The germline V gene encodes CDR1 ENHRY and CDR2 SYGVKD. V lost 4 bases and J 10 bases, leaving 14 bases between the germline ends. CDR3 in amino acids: CAISGGGLGSPLHF. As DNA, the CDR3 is TGTGCCATCAGTGGTGGGGGGCTAGGATCACCCCTCCACTTT.

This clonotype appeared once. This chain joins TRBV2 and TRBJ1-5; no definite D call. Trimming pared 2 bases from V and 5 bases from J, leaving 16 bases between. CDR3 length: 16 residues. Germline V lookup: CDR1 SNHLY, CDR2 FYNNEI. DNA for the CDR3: TGTGCCAGCAGTGAAATCTTGGGAAAGGCCGATCAGCCCCAGCATTTT. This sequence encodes CASSEILGKADQPQHF.

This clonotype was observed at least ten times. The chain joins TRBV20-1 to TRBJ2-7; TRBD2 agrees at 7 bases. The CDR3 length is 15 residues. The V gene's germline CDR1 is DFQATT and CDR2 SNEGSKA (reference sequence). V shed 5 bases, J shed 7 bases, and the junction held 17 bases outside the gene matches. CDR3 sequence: CSASLGVTREREQYF. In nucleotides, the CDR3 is TGCAGTGCTTCCTTGGGGGTCACGCGGGAGCGGGAGCAGTACTTC.

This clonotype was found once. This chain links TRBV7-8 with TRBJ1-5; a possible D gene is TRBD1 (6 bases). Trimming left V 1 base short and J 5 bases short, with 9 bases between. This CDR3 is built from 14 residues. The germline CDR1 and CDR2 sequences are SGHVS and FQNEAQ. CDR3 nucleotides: TGTGCCAGCAGCTTAGACCCAGGGGATCAGCCCCAGCATTTT. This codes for CASSLDPGDQPQHF.

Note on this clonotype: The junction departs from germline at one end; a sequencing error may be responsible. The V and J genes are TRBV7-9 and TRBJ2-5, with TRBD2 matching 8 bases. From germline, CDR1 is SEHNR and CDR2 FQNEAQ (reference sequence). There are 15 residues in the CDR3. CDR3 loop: CASSWGDGGEFAQYF. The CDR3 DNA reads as TGCGCCAGCAGCTGGGGGGACGGGGGGGAGTTCGCCCAGTACTTC. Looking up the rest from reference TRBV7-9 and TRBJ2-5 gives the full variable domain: DTGVSQNPRHKITKRGQNVTFRCDPISEHNRLYWYRQTLGQGPEFLTYFQNEAQLEKSRLLSDRFSAERPKGSFSTLEIQRTEQGDSAMYLCASSWGDGGEFAQYFGPGTRLLVL.

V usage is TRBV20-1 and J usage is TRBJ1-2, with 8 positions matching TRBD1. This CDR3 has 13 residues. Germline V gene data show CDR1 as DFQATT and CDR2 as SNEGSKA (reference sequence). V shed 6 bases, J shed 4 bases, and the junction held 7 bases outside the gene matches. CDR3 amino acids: CSATLGTGYGYTF. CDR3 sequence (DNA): TGCAGTGCCACGCTCGGGACAGGCTATGGCTACACCTTC.

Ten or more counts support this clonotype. The chain's CDR3 is CASSLGSKNYGYTF. DNA for the CDR3: TGCGCCAGCAGCTTGGGCTCCAAGAACTATGGCTACACCTTC. V usage is TRBV5-1 and J usage is TRBJ1-2; D gene unclear. V lost 0 bases and J lost 2, with 8 bases in between. This CDR3 is built from 14 residues. Per the germline V gene, CDR1 is SGHRS and CDR2 is YFSETQ. The whole variable domain, filled in from reference TRBV5-1 and TRBJ1-2, reads KAGVTQTPRYLIKTRGQQVTLSCSPISGHRSVSWYQQTPGQGLQFLFEYFSETQRNKGNFPGRFSGRQFSNSRSEMNVSTLELGDSALYLCASSLGSKNYGYTFGSGTRLTVV.

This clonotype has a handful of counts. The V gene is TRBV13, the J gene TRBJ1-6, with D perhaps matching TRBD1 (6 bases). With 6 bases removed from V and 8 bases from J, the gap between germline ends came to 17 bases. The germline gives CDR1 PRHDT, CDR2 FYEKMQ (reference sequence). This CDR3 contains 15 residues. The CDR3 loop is CASSPRGVPDSPLHF. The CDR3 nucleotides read TGTGCCAGCAGTCCCAGGGGAGTCCCAGATTCACCCCTCCACTTT.

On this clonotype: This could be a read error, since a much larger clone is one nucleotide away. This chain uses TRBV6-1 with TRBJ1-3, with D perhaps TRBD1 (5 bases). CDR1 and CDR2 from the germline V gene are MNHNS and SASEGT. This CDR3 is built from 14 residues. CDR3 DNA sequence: TGTGCCAGCAGTGAACGGGCGGGAACGGACACCATGTATTTT. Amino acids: CASSERAGTDTMYF.

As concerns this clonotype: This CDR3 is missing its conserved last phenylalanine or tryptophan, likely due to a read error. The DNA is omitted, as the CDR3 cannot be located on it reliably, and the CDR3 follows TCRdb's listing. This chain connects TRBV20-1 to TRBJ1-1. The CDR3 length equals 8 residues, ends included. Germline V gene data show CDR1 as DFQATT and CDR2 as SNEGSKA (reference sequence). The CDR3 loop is CSAVREFY.

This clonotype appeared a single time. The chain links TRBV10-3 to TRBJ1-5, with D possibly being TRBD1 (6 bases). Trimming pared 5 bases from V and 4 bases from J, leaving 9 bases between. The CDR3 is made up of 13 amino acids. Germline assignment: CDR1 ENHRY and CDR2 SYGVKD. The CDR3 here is CAISKGGNQPQHF. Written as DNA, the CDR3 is TGTGCCATCAGTAAAGGGGGGAATCAGCCCCAGCATTTT.

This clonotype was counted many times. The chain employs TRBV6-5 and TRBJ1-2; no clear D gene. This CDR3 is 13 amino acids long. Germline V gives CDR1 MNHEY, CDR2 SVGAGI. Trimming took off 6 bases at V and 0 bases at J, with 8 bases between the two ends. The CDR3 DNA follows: TGTGCCAGCAGCGAGGCGGCTAACTATGGCTACACCTTC. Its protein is CASSEAANYGYTF.